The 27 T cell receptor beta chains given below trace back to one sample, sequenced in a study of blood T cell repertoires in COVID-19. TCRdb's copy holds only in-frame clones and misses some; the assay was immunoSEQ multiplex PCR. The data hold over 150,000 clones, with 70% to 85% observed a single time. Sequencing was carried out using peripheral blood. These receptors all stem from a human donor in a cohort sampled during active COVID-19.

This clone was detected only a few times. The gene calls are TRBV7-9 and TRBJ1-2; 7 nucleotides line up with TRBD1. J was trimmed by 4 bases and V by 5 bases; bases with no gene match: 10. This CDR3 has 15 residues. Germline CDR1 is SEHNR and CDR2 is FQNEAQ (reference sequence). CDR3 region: CASSASSGTAYGYTF. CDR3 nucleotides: TGTGCCAGCAGCGCGTCATCCGGGACAGCCTATGGCTACACCTTC.

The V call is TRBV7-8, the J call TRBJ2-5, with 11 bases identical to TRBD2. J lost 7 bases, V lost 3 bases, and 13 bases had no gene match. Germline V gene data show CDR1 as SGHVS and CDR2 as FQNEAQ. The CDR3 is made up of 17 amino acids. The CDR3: CASSFRTSGLPWGTQYF. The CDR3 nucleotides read TGTGCCAGCAGCTTCAGGACTAGCGGGTTGCCATGGGGGACCCAGTACTTC.

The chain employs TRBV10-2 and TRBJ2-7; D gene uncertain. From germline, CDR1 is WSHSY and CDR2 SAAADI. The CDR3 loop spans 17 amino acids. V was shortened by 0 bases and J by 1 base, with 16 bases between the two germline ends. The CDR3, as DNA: TGCGCCAGCAGTGAGTCGAGAGGTGACGTTGGTTCCTACGAGCAGTACTTC. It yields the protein CASSESRGDVGSYEQYF.

DNA of the CDR3: TGTGCCACCAGCAGAGACAACAGCCACCAAGAGACCCAGTACTTC. Amino acid sequence: CATSRDNSHQETQYF. This chain links TRBV15 with TRBJ2-5; D gene unclear. Per the germline V gene, CDR1 is LNHNV and CDR2 is YYDKDF (reference sequence). The CDR3 is 15 amino acids. Trimming stripped 0 bases from V and 0 bases from J, with 8 bases between.

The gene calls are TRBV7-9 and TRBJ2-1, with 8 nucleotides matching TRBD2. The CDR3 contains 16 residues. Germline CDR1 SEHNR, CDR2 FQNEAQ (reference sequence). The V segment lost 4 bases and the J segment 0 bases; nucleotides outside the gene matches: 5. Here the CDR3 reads CASSSTGGTSYNEQFF. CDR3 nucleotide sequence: TGTGCCAGCAGCTCAACGGGGGGGACCTCCTACAATGAGCAGTTCTTC.

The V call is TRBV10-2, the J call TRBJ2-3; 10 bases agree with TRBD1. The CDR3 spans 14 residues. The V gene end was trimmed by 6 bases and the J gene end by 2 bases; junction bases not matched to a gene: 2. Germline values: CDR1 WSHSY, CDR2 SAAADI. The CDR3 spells CASRGTGVTDTQYF. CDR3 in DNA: TGCGCCAGCAGGGGGACAGGGGTCACAGATACGCAGTATTTT.

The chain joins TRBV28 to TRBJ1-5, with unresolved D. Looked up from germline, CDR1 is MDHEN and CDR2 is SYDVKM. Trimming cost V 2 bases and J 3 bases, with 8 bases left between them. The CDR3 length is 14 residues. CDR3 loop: CASSLGQHNQPQHF. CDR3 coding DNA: TGTGCCAGCAGTTTAGGGCAGCACAATCAGCCCCAGCATTTT.

The CDR3 DNA reads TGTGCCAGCAGTCACAGCTCTGGAAACACCATATATTTT. Its protein is CASSHSSGNTIYF. The chain is built from TRBV3-1 (or the pseudogene TRBV3-2) and TRBJ1-3; D is uncertain. The CDR3 extends over 13 amino acids. With 6 bases removed from V and 0 bases from J, the gap between germline ends came to 6 bases. CDR1 and CDR2 (germline): LGHDT, YNNKEL (reference sequence).

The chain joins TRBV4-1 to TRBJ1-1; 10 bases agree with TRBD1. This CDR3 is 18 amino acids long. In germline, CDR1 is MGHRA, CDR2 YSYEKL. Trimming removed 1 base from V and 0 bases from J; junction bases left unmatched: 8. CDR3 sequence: CASSQGGGQGPMNTEAFF. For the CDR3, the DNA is TGCGCCAGCAGCCAAGGCGGGGGACAGGGGCCTATGAACACTGAAGCTTTCTTT.

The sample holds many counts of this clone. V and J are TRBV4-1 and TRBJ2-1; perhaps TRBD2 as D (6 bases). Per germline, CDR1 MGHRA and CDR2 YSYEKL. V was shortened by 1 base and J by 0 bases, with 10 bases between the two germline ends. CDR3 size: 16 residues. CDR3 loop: CASSQGNGGSYNEQFF. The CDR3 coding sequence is TGCGCCAGCAGCCAAGGGAACGGGGGCTCCTACAATGAGCAGTTCTTC.

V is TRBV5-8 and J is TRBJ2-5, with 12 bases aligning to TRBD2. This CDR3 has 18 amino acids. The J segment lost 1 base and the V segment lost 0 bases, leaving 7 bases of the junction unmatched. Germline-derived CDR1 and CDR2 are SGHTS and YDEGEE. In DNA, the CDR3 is TGTGCCAGCAGCTTGGAGATGGGACTAGCGGGCTCCCAAGAGACCCAGTACTTC. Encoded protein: CASSLEMGLAGSQETQYF.

CDR3 nucleotide sequence: TGTGCCAGCAGTCGGACAGTCTTAATGAACACTGAAGCTTTCTTT. It translates to CASSRTVLMNTEAFF. The chain carries TRBV27 and TRBJ1-1, with D possibly matching TRBD1 (6 bases). Germline values: CDR1 MNHEY, CDR2 SMNVEV (reference sequence). V lost 5 bases and J lost 0, with 13 bases in between. The CDR3 is 15 amino acids.

The CDR3 spells CASSLPQVYEQYF. The CDR3 nucleotides are TGTGCCAGCAGCTTACCACAGGTGTACGAGCAGTACTTC. The chain carries TRBV7-9 and TRBJ2-7; D possibly corresponds to TRBD1 (5 bases). Germline V gene sequence: CDR1 SEHNR, CDR2 FQNEAQ (reference sequence). The CDR3 is 13 amino acids. V lost 2 bases and J 4 bases, leaving 9 bases between the germline ends.

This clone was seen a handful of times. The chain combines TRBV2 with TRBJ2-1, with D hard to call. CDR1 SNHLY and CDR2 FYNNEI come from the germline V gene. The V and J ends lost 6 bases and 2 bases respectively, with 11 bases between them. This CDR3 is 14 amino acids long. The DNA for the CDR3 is TGTGCCAGCAGCCGCCAAGCGACCTACAATGAGCAGTTCTTC. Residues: CASSRQATYNEQFF.

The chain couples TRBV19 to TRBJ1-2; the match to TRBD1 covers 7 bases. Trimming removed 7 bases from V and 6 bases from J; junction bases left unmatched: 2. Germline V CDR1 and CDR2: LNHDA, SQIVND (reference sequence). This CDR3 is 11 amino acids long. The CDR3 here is CASTRGNGYTF. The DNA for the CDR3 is TGTGCCAGTACCAGGGGGAATGGCTACACCTTC. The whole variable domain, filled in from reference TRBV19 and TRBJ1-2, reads DGGITQSPKYLFRKEGQNVTLSCEQNLNHDAMYWYRQDPGQGLRLIYYSQIVNDFQKGDIAEGYSVSREKKESFPLTVTSAQKNPTAFYLCASTRGNGYTFGSGTRLTVV.

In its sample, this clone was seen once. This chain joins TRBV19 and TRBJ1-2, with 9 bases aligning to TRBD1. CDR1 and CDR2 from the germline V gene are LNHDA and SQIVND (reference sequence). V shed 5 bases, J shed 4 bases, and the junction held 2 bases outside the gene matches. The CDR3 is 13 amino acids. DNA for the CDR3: TGTGCCAGTAGTGCGGACAGGGGCTATGGCTACACCTTC. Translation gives CASSADRGYGYTF.

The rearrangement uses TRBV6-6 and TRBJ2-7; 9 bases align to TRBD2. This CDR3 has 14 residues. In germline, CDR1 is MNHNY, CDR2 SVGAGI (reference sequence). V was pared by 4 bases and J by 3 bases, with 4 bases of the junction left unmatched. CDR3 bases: TGTGCCAGCAGTTTACTAGCGGGCCGCTACGAGCAGTACTTC. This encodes CASSLLAGRYEQYF.

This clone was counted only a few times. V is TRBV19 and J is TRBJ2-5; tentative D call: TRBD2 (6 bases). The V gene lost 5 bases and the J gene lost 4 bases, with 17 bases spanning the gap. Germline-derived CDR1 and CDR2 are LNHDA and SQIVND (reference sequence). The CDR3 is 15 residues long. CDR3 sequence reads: CASSPNSAEGETQYF. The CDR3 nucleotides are TGTGCCAGTAGTCCAAATTCCGCGGAGGGAGAGACCCAGTACTTC.

CDR3 nucleotide sequence: TGTGCCACGAAAAGTGGGGGGAATCAGCCCCAGCATTTT. Translating gives CATKSGGNQPQHF. The V and J genes are TRBV28 and TRBJ1-5; the D gene is possibly TRBD1 (5 bases). V lost 10 bases, J lost 4 bases, and 14 bases lay in between. The length of the CDR3 is 13 residues. The V gene's germline CDR1 is MDHEN and CDR2 SYDVKM.

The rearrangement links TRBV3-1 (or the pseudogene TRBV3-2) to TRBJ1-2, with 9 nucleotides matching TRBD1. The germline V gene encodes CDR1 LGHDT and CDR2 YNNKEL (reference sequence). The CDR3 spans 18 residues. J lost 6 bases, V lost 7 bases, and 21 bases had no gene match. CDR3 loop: CASTFSWPRDRVVDGYTF. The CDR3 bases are TGTGCCAGCACCTTTTCGTGGCCCCGGGACAGGGTGGTGGATGGCTACACCTTC.

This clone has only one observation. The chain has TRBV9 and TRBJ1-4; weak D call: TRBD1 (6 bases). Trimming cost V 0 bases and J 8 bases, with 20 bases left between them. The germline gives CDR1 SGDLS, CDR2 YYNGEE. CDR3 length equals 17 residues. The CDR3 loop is CASSVGSGAISREKLFF. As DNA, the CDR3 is TGTGCCAGCAGCGTAGGTTCAGGGGCGATCTCTCGGGAAAAACTGTTTTTT.

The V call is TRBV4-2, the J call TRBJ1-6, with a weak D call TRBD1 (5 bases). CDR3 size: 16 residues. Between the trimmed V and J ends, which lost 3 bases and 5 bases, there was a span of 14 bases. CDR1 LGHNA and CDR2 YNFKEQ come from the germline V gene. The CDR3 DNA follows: TGTGCCAGCAGCCAGACATGGGGGGATGATAATTCACCCCTCCACTTT. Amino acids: CASSQTWGDDNSPLHF.

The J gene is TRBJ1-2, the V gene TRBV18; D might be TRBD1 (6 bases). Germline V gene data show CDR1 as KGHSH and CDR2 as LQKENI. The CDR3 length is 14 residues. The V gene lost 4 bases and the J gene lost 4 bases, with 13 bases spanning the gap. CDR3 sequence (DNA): TGTGCCAGCTCACGTAGGACAGCGCTCTATGGCTACACCTTC. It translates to CASSRRTALYGYTF.

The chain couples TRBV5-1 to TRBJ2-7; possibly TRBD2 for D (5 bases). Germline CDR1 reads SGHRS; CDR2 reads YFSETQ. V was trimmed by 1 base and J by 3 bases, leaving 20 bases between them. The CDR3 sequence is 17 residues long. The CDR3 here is CASSLPRSGGWFYEQYF. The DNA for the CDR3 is TGCGCCAGCAGCTTGCCCCGTTCGGGCGGGTGGTTCTACGAGCAGTACTTC.

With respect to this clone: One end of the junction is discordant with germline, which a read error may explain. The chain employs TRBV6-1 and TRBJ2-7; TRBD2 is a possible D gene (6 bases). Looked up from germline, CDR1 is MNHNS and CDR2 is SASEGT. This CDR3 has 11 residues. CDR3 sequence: CASSEGGVGDF. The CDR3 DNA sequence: TGTGCCAGCAGTGAAGGGGGGGTTGGGGACTTC.

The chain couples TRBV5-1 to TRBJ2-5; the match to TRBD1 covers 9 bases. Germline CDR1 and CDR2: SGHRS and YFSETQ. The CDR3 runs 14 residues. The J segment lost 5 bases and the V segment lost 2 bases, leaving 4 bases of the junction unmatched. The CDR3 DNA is TGCGCCAGCAGCTTCGGGACAGGGCAGGAGACCCAGTACTTC. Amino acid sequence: CASSFGTGQETQYF.

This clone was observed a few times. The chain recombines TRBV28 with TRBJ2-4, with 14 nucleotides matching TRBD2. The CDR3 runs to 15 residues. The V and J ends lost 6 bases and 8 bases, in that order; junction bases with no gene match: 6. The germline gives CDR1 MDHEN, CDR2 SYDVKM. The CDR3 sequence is CASRRTSGRNDIQYF. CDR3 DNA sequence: TGTGCCAGCAGGAGGACTAGCGGGAGGAACGACATTCAGTACTTC.